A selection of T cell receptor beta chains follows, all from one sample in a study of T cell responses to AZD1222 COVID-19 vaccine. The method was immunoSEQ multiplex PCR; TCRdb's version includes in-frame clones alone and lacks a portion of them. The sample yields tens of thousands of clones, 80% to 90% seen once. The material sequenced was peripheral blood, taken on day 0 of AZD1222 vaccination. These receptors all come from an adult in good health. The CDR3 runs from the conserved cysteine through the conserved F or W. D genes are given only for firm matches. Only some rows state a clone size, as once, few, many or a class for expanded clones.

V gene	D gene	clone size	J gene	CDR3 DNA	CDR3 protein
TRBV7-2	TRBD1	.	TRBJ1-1	TGTGCCAGCAGCTACCGACAGGGCGACACTGAAGCTTTCTTT	CASSYRQGDTEAFF
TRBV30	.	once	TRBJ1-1	TGTGCCTGGAGTGGACCCGAACAGAGCCTTGAAGCTTTCTTT	CAWSGPEQSLEAFF
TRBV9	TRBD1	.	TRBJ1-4	TGTGCCAGCAGCGTTGGGGGCGGGACAGCAGATGAAAAACTGTTTTTT	CASSVGGGTADEKLFF
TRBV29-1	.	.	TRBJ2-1	TGCAGCGGAATAAAATCAGACGGACGCCAGCAGTTCTTC	CSGIKSDGRQQFF
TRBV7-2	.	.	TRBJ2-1	TGTGCCAGCAGCCCTGAAGGGGGGCTTGAGCAGTTCTTC	CASSPEGGLEQFF
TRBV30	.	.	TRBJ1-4	TGTGCCTGGAGTGGCGGGGATGAAAAACTGTTTTTT	CAWSGGDEKLFF
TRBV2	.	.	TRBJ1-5	TGTGCCAGCTCCGACGGCCGCAATCAGCCCCAGCATTTT	CASSDGRNQPQHF
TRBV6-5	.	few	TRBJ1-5	TGTGCCAGCAGCCCAACACGACAGAGCAATCAGCCCCAGCATTTT	CASSPTRQSNQPQHF
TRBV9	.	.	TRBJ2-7	TGTGCCAGCAGCGTAGACGGTTTTCAGGACGAGCAGTACTTC	CASSVDGFQDEQYF
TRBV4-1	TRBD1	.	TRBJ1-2	TGCGCCAGCAGTCCTCCCCCGCCAGGGGGAAGAGGCTACACCTTC	CASSPPPPGGRGYTF
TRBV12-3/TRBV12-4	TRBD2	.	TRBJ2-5	TGTGCCAGCAGTTCGGGGGGGGCCCAGTACTTC	CASSSGGAQYF
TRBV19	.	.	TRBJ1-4	TGTGCCAGTAGTAGGGCCCGGGGGCGAACTAATGAAAAACTGTTTTTT	CASSRARGRTNEKLFF
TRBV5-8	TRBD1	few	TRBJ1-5	TGTGCCAGCAGCTTGGGGACAGGGGGCCAGCCCCAGCATTTT	CASSLGTGGQPQHF
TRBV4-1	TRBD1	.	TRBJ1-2	TGCGCCAGCAGCCAAGCGGGACAGTCGTACTCGGCCGACACCTTC	CASSQAGQSYSADTF
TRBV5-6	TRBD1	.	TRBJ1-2	TGTGCCAGCACCCTCGACAGGGGTCGCACCCGACATGGCTACACCTTC	CASTLDRGRTRHGYTF
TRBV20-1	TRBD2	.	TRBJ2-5	TGCAGTGCTAGTCCGACTAGCGGGCCCTCAATAGGAGAGACCCAGTACTTC	CSASPTSGPSIGETQYF
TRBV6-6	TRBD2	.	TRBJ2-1	TGTGCCAGCAGTCAGTCCGGACTAGCGGGACCAAGCTCCTACAATGAGCAGTTCTTC	CASSQSGLAGPSSYNEQFF
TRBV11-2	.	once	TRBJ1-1	TGTGCCAGCAGCGCAACAAACGGGCGGACTGAAGCTTTCTTT	CASSATNGRTEAFF
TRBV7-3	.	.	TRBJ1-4	TGTGCCGTTCCGGGGAGGATTAATGAAAAACTGTTTTTT	CAVPGRINEKLFF
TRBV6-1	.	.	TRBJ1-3	TGTGCCAGCAGTGACGGGAGGGTCTCTGGAAACACCATATATTTT	CASSDGRVSGNTIYF
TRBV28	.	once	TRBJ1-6	TGTGCCAGCAGTCGTGGAGGCCTCAGGGATAATTCACCCCTCCACTTT	CASSRGGLRDNSPLHF
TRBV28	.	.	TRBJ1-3	TGTGCCAGCACCTCCTTTAGGGGTTGGGAAGGAAACACCATATATTTT	CASTSFRGWEGNTIYF
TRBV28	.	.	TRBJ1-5	TGTGCCAGCAGTTTAGATCCCAGGAATCAGCCCCAGCATTTT	CASSLDPRNQPQHF
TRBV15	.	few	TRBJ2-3	TGTGCCACCAGCAGGGGTCTAGGGGTTAGCACAGATACGCAGTATTTT	CATSRGLGVSTDTQYF
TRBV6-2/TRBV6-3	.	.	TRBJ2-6	TGTGCCAGCAGTACAGGCTCTGGGGCCAACGTCCTGACTTTC	CASSTGSGANVLTF
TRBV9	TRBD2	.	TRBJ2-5	TGTGCCAGCAGCGCCACTAGCGGGGGTTCGGGGGAGACCCAGTACTTC	CASSATSGGSGETQYF
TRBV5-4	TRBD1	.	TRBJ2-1	TGTGCCAGCAGCTCAACAGGGGCTCAGCAGTTCTTC	CASSSTGAQQFF
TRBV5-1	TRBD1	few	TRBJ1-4	TGCGCCAGCAGCTTGGGACAGGGAGCCGTCGGACTGTTTTTT	CASSLGQGAVGLFF